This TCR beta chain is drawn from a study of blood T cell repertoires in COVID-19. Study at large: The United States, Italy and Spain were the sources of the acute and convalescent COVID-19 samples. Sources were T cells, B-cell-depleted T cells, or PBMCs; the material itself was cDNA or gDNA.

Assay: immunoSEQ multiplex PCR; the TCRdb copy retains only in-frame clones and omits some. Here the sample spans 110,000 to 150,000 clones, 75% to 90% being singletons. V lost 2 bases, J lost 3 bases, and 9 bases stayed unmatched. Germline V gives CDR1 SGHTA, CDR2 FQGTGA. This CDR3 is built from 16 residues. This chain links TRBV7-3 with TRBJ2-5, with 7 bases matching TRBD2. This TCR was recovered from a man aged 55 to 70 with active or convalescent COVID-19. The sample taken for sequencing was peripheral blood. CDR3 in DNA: TGTGCCAGCAGCTTATTCGCGGCTAGCGGAAAAGAGACCCAGTACTTC. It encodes CASSLFAASGKETQYF.